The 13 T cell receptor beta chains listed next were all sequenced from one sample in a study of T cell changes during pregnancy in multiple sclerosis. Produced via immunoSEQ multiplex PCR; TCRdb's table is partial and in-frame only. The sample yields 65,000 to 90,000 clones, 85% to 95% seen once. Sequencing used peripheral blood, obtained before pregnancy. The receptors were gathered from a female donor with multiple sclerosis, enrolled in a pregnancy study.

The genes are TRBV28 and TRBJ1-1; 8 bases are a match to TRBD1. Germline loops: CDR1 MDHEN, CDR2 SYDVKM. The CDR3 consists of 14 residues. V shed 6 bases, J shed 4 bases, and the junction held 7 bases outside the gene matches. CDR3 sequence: CASRSTGGGTEAFF. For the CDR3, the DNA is TGTGCCAGCAGGTCAACAGGGGGAGGCACTGAAGCTTTCTTT.

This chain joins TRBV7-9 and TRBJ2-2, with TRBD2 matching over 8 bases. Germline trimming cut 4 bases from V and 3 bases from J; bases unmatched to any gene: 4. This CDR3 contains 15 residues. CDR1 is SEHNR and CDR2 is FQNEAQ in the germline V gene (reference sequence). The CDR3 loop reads CASSWAGGDTGELFF. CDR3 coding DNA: TGTGCCAGCAGCTGGGCGGGAGGAGACACCGGGGAGCTGTTTTTT.

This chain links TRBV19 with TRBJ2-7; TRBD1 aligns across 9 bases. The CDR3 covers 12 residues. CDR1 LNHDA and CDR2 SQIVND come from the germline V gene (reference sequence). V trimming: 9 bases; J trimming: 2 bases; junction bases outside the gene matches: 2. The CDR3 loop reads CASGTGPYEQYF. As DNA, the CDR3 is TGTGCCAGCGGGACAGGGCCCTACGAGCAGTACTTC.

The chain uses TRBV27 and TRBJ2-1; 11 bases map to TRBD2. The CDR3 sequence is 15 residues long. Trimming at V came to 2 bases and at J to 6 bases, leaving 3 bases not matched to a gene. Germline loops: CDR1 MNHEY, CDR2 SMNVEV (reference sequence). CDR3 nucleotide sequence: TGTGCCAGCAGTTTAGGGACTAGCGGCTCCAATGAGCAGTTCTTC. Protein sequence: CASSLGTSGSNEQFF.

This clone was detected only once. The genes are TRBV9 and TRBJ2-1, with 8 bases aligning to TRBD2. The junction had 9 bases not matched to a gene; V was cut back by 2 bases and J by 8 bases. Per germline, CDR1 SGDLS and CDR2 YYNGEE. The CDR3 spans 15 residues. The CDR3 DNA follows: TGTGCCAGCAGCGTCATGGGGGCGGGAGGAGATGAGCAGTTCTTC. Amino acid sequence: CASSVMGAGGDEQFF.

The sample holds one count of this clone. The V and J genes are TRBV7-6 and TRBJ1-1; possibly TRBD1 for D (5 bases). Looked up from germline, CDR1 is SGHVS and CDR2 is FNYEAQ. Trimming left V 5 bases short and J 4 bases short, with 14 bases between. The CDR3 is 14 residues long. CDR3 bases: TGTGCCAGCAGCATTTCAGGGTTTGGCACTGAAGCTTTCTTT. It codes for CASSISGFGTEAFF.

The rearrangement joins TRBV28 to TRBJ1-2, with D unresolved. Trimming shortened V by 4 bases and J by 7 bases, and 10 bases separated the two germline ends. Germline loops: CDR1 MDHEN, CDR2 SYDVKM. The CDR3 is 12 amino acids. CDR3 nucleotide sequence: TGTGCCAGCAGTTATGCGTTGTCTGGCTACACCTTC. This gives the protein CASSYALSGYTF.

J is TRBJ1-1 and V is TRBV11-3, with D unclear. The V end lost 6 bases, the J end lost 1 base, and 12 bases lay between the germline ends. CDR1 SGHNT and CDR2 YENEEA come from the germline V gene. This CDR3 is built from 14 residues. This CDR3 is CASSFRRGNTEAFF. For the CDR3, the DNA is TGTGCCAGCAGTTTCCGGAGAGGGAACACTGAAGCTTTCTTT.

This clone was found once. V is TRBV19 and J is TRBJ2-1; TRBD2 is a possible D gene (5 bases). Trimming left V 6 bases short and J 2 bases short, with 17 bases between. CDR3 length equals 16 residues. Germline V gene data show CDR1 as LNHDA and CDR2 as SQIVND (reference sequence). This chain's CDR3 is CASSSPRELPYNEQFF. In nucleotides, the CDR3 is TGTGCCAGTAGCTCTCCCCGGGAACTACCCTACAATGAGCAGTTCTTC.

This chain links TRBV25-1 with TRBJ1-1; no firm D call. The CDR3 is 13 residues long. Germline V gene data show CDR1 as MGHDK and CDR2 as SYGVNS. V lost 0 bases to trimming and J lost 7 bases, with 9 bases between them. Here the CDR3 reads CASSEYYSLEAFF. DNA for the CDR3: TGTGCCAGCAGTGAATACTACAGCCTTGAAGCTTTCTTT. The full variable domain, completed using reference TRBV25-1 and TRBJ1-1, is EADIYQTPRYLVIGTGKKITLECSQTMGHDKMYWYQQDPGMELHLIHYSYGVNSTEKGDLSSESTVSRIRTEHFPLTLESARPSHTSQYLCASSEYYSLEAFFGQGTRLTVV.

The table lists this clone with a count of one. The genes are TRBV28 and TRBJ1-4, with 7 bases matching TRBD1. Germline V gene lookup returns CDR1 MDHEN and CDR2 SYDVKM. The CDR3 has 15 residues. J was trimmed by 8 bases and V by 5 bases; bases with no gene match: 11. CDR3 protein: CASSPSTGPREKLFF. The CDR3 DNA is TGTGCCAGCAGTCCTTCGACAGGGCCGCGCGAAAAACTGTTTTTT.

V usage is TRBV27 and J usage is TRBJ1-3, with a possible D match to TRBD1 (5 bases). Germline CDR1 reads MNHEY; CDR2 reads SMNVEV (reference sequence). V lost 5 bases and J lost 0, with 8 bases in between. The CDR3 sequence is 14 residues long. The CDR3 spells CASSPRGSGNTIYF. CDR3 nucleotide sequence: TGTGCCAGCAGTCCAAGGGGCTCTGGAAACACCATATATTTT.

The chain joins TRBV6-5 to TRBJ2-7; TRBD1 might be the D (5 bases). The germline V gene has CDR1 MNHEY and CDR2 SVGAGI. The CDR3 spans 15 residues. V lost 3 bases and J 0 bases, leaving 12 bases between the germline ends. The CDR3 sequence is CASSYSSRDSYEQYF. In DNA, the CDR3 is TGTGCCAGCAGTTATTCTTCCAGGGACTCCTACGAGCAGTACTTC.